The T cell receptor (beta chain) under discussion was sequenced for a study of blood T cell repertoires in COVID-19. As for the study in general: From the United States, Italy and Spain came samples of acute and convalescent COVID-19.

Adults between about 18 and 95 years of age took part from about 24 US areas. Grouping used clinical history reported by participants in a survey and questionnaire. Authors' processing steps: Reference gene primer amplification in the assay estimated nucleated cell counts. Sequencing used immunoSEQ multiplex PCR; TCRdb keeps in-frame clones, though not all of them. V, J and clone size reflect that table, while D and trimming were determined from the DNA. The sample includes some 300,000 clones, around nine tenths of them seen just once. The TCR sequence derives from a woman between 25 and 40 years old who had recovered from COVID-19. Sequenced: PBMCs or T cells enriched from blood (not recorded which).

Written as DNA, the CDR3 is TGTGCCAGCAGCGCAAGCGGGAGAACCTACAATGAGCAGTTCTTC. Translation gives CASSASGRTYNEQFF. The chain recombines TRBV7-3 with TRBJ2-1; 8 nucleotides agree with TRBD2. V lost 5 bases, J lost 2 bases, and 5 bases stayed unmatched. In germline, CDR1 is SGHTA, CDR2 FQGTGA. The CDR3 spans 15 residues.